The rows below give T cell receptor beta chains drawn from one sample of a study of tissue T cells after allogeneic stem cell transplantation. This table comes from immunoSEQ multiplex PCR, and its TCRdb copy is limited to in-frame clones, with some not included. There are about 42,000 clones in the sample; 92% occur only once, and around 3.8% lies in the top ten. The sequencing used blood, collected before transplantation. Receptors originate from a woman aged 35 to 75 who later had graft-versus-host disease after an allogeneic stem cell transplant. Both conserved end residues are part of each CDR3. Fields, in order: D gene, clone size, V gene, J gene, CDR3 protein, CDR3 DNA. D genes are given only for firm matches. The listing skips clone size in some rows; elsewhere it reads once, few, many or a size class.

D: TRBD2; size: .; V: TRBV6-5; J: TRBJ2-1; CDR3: CASRGGDSYNEQFF; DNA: TGTGCCAGCAGGGGGGGGGACTCCTACAATGAGCAGTTCTTC
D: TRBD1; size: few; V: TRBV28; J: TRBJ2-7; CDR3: CASSPQPGQGAHEQYF; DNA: TGTGCCAGCAGTCCCCAGCCGGGACAGGGAGCCCACGAGCAGTACTTC
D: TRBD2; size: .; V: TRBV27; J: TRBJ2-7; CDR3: CASSWLAGRASYEQYF; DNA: TGTGCCAGCAGTTGGCTAGCGGGAAGGGCTTCCTACGAGCAGTACTTC
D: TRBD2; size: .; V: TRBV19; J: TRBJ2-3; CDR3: CASSIVASGSLRDTQYF; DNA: TGTGCCAGTAGTATAGTGGCTAGCGGGAGCTTACGGGATACGCAGTATTTT
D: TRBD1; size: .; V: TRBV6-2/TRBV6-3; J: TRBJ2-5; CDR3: CASSYSGTGTETQYF; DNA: TGTGCCAGCAGTTACTCAGGGACAGGGACCGAGACCCAGTACTTC
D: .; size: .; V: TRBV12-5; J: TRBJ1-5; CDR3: CASGLSDSNQPQHF; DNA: TGTGCTAGTGGTTTGTCGGATAGCAATCAGCCCCAGCATTTT
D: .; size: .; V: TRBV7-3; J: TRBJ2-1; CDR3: CASSPGDLGNDEQFF; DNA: TGTGCCAGCAGCCCAGGAGACTTGGGGAATGATGAGCAGTTCTTC
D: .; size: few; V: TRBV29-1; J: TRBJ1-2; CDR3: CSVEEMAASNGYTF; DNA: TGCAGCGTTGAAGAAATGGCCGCCTCGAATGGCTACACCTTC
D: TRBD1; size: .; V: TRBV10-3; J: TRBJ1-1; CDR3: CAIRVDRGGTEAFF; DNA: TGTGCCATCAGGGTTGACAGGGGGGGAACTGAAGCTTTCTTT
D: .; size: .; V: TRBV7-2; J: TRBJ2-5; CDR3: CASSSAPQGTQYF; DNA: TGTGCCAGCAGCTCTGCTCCACAGGGAACCCAGTACTTC
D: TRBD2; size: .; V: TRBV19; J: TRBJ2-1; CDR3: CASASGSYNEQFF; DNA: TGTGCCAGTGCTAGCGGGAGTTACAATGAGCAGTTCTTC
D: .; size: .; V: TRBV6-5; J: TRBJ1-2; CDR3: CASSYDNNYGYTF; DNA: TGTGCCAGCAGTTACGACAATAACTATGGCTACACCTTC
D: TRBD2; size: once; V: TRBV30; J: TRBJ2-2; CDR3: CAWSYAGGRTGELFF; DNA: TGTGCCTGGAGCTACGCGGGGGGGCGTACCGGGGAGCTGTTTTTT
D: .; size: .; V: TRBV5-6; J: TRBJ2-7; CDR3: CASWTVHYEQYF; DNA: TGTGCCAGCTGGACTGTTCACTACGAGCAGTACTTC
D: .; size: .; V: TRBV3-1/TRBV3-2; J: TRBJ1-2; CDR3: CASSQGQVTNYGYTF; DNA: TGTGCCAGCAGCCAAGGACAGGTGACAAACTATGGCTACACCTTC
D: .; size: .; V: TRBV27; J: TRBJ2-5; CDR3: CASSPTFGRSETQYF; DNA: TGTGCCAGCAGTCCAACCTTCGGGAGATCGGAGACCCAGTACTTC
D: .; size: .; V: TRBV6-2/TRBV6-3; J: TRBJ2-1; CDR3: CASSRTSEEQFF; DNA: TGTGCCAGCAGCCGCACCAGCGAGGAGCAGTTCTTC
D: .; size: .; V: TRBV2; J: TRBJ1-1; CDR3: CASSEFGGSTEAFF; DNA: TGTGCCAGCAGTGAATTCGGTGGCAGCACTGAAGCTTTCTTT
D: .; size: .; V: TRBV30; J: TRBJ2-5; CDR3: CAWSDEGGVETQYF; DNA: TGTGCCTGGAGTGACGAGGGGGGCGTGGAGACCCAGTACTTC
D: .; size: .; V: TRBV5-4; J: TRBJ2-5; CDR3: CASSLAGGRQETQYF; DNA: TGTGCCAGCAGCTTGGCCGGGGGACGGCAAGAGACCCAGTACTTC
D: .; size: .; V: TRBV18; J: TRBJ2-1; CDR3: CASSSQNTENNEQFF; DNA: TGTGCCAGCTCATCACAAAACACAGAGAACAATGAGCAGTTCTTC
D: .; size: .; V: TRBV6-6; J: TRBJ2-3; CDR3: CASSYKIIDTQYF; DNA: TGTGCCAGCAGTTACAAGATTATAGATACGCAGTATTTT
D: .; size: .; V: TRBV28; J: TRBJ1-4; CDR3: CASSVYSNEKLFF; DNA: TGTGCCAGCAGTGTATACAGTAATGAAAAACTGTTTTTT
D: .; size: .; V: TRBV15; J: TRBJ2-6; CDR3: CATASGHSSGANVLTF; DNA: TGTGCCACCGCATCGGGACACTCCTCTGGGGCCAACGTCCTGACTTTC
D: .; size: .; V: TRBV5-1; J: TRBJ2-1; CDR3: CASSLGPPENYNEQFF; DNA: TGCGCCAGCAGCTTGGGCCCCCCGGAGAACTACAATGAGCAGTTCTTC
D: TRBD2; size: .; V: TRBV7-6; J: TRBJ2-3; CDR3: CASSLRSGTLLGTDTQYF; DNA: TGTGCCAGCAGCTTGAGGAGCGGGACGCTTTTGGGTACAGATACGCAGTATTTT
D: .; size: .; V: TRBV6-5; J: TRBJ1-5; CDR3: CASSKGGNQPQHF; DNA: TGTGCCAGCAGTAAGGGTGGCAATCAGCCCCAGCATTTT
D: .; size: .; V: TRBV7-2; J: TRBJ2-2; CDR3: CASSRKGVGIGELFF; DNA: TGTGCCAGCAGCCGTAAGGGCGTGGGGATCGGGGAGCTGTTTTTT
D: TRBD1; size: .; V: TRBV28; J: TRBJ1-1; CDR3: CASRPDRGLAEAFF; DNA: TGTGCCAGCAGACCGGACAGGGGGCTTGCTGAAGCTTTCTTT
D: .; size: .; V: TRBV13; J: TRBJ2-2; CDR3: CASSLGQSTGELFF; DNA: TGTGCCAGCAGCTTAGGACAGTCCACCGGGGAGCTGTTTTTT
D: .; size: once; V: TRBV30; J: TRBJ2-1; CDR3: CAWSPSALNEQFF; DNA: TGTGCCTGGAGCCCCTCGGCCCTGAATGAGCAGTTCTTC
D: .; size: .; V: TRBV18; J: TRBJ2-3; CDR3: CASSPPAGTQITQYF; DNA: TGTGCCAGCTCACCACCGGCGGGAACCCAGATAACGCAGTATTTT
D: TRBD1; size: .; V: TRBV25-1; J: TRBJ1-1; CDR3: CASRDRDYTEAFF; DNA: TGTGCCAGCCGGGACAGGGATTACACTGAAGCTTTCTTT
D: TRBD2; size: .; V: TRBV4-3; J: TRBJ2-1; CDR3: CASSQSGLAAYNEQFF; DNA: TGCGCCAGCAGCCAATCGGGACTAGCGGCCTACAATGAGCAGTTCTTC
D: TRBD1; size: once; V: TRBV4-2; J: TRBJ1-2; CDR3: CASSHVGGDRGFDGYTF; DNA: TGTGCCAGCAGCCACGTGGGCGGGGACAGGGGGTTTGATGGCTACACCTTC
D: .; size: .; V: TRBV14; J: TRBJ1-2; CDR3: CASSQAGASNYGYTF; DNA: TGTGCCAGCAGCCAGGCAGGGGCGAGTAACTATGGCTACACCTTC
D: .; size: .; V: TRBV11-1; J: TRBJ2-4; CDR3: CASSPLTAASIQYF; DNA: TGTGCCAGCAGCCCCTTAACGGCGGCATCCATTCAGTACTTC
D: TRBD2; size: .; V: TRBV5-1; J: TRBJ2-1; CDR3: CASSYGTSGRKVNEQFF; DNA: TGCGCCAGCAGCTACGGGACTAGCGGGAGGAAGGTCAATGAGCAGTTCTTC
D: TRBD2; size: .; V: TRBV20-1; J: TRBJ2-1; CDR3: CSASSRGRYNEQFF; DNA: TGCAGTGCTAGTTCTCGCGGGAGGTACAATGAGCAGTTCTTC
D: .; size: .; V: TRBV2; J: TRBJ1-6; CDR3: CASSPSPRSSYNSPLHF; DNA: TGTGCCAGCAGCCCGTCCCCCAGGAGCTCCTATAATTCACCCCTCCACTTT
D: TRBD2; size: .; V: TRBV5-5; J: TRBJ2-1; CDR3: CASSLAILAGFGNEQFF; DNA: TGTGCCAGCAGCTTGGCTATACTAGCGGGATTTGGCAATGAGCAGTTCTTC
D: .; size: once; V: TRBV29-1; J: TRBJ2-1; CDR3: CSVELWDSEQFF; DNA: TGCAGCGTTGAATTGTGGGATAGTGAGCAGTTCTTC
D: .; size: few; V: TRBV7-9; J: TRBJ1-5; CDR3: CASSDWKGNQPQHF; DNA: TGTGCCAGCAGCGACTGGAAGGGCAATCAGCCCCAGCATTTT
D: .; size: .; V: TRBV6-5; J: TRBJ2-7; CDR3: CASRLGHSAHYEQYF; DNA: TGTGCCAGCAGACTCGGACATTCTGCCCACTACGAGCAGTACTTC
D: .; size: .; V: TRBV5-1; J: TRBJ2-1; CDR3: CASSLSTLLGEQFF; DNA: TGCGCCAGCAGCTTGTCGACTCTACTAGGTGAGCAGTTCTTC
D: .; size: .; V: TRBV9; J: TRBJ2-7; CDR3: CASSYGTGTRGQYF; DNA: TGTGCCAGCAGCTACGGGACAGGGACTAGAGGTCAGTACTTC
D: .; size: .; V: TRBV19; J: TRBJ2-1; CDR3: CASGGGEQFF; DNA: TGTGCCAGTGGGGGTGGTGAGCAGTTCTTC